One sample yielded the 12 T cell receptor beta chains listed below, sequenced in a study of human T cells and chemical hapten exposure. This sample's time point: patch test 1, 2 weeks after DPC sensitization. The sample's treatment: therapeutic diphenylcyclopropenone sensitization with weekly scalp DPC. TCRdb processed the RACE reads anew with MiXCR; each CDR3 protein has one entry. The sample yields about 360,000 distinct CDR3 sequences, 4.8% seen once. Sequences were derived from whole blood, sampled in connection with sensitization to the hapten diphenylcyclopropenone (DPC). Receptors originate from a woman aged 45 to 65 with alopecia areata. Some clones in this sample may be carry-over from other donors' samples.

This clonotype was observed many times. The rearrangement uses TRBV10-1 and TRBJ2-1, with 10 bases identical to TRBD2. The CDR3 is 15 amino acids. CDR1 WNHNN and CDR2 SYGVQD come from the germline V gene (reference sequence). J was trimmed by 4 bases and V by 4 bases; bases with no gene match: 4. CDR3: CASSVGTSVYNEQFF. Written as DNA, the CDR3 is TGCGCCAGCAGTGTCGGGACTAGCGTTTACAATGAGCAGTTCTTC.

This chain uses TRBV4-1 with TRBJ2-6; D might be TRBD2 (5 bases). In germline, CDR1 is MGHRA, CDR2 YSYEKL. The V and J ends lost 0 bases and 2 bases respectively, with 14 bases between them. The CDR3 runs to 18 residues. CDR3 loop: CASSQEVGAGTGANVLTF. The DNA of the CDR3 is TGCGCCAGCAGCCAAGAGGTGGGAGCCGGTACTGGGGCCAACGTCCTGACTTTC.

This clonotype was counted many times. The chain combines TRBV19 with TRBJ1-2; 8 bases are shared with TRBD1. This CDR3 has 14 residues. The germline V gene has CDR1 LNHDA and CDR2 SQIVND (reference sequence). The V segment lost 7 bases and the J segment 7 bases; nucleotides outside the gene matches: 11. The CDR3 sequence: CASITTGEPVGYTF. The CDR3 DNA reads as TGTGCCAGTATTACGACAGGGGAGCCAGTTGGCTACACCTTC.

V gene TRBV5-6 combines with J gene TRBJ1-1; the match to TRBD1 covers 7 bases. Trimming removed 3 bases from V and 11 bases from J; junction bases left unmatched: 16. CDR3 size: 15 residues. Germline-derived CDR1 and CDR2 are SGHDT and YYEEEE. CDR3 DNA: TGTGCCAGCAGCTCGACAGGGTTGAGATCCGTTGAGGCTTTCTTT. It specifies CASSSTGLRSVEAFF.

This clonotype came up many times. The rearrangement links TRBV2 to TRBJ2-3; TRBD2 might be the D (7 bases). V was shortened by 6 bases and J by 1 base, with 26 bases between the two germline ends. CDR3 length equals 19 residues. The germline V gene encodes CDR1 SNHLY and CDR2 FYNNEI. CDR3 sequence: CASSAPRREGGERTDTQYF. DNA for the CDR3: TGTGCCAGCAGCGCACCCCGCAGGGAAGGGGGGGAGCGCACAGATACGCAGTATTTT.

Many counts were recorded for this clonotype. The V gene is TRBV2, the J gene TRBJ1-1; D perhaps matches TRBD1 (6 bases). CDR1 SNHLY and CDR2 FYNNEI come from the germline V gene. This CDR3 comprises 13 residues. CDR3 region: CAYNRDTNTEAFF. The CDR3 bases are TGTGCGTATAACCGGGACACCAACACTGAAGCTTTCTTT.

The table lists this clonotype with many counts. V usage is TRBV29-1 and J usage is TRBJ2-2, with D hard to call. CDR3 length: 13 residues. Germline values: CDR1 SQVTM, CDR2 ANQGSEA. Trimming left V 0 bases short and J 12 bases short, with 14 bases between. This chain's CDR3 is CSVEDVLQEKLFF. The CDR3 DNA reads TGCAGCGTTGAAGATGTCCTTCAGGAAAAGCTGTTTTTT.

This clonotype was detected many times. The V and J genes are TRBV6-2 or TRBV6-3 and TRBJ2-7; 9 nucleotides agree with TRBD2. CDR1 and CDR2 (germline): MNHEY, SVGEGT. V was clipped by 2 bases and J by 6 bases; unmatched bases: 8. The CDR3 length is 15 residues. CDR3 in DNA: TGTGCCAGCAGTTACACTAGCGGGTCATCCGGCGAGCAGTACTTC. Its translation is CASSYTSGSSGEQYF.

The rearrangement uses TRBV19 and TRBJ2-2, with D perhaps assigned TRBD1 or TRBD2 (5 bases each). CDR1 and CDR2 (germline): LNHDA, SQIVND (reference sequence). The CDR3 loop spans 16 amino acids. Trimming removed 9 bases at V and 0 bases at J, with 17 bases between. CDR3 DNA sequence: TGTGCCAGCCTAAGCGAGGGGTTCGCGAACACCGGGGAGCTGTTTTTT. This encodes CASLSEGFANTGELFF. Full variable domain (rest looked up from reference TRBV19 and TRBJ2-2): DGGITQSPKYLFRKEGQNVTLSCEQNLNHDAMYWYRQDPGQGLRLIYYSQIVNDFQKGDIAEGYSVSREKKESFPLTVTSAQKNPTAFYLCASLSEGFANTGELFFGEGSRLTVL.

As concerns this clonotype: This may come from a read error, since a much larger clone is one base off. This sequence joins TRBV27 and TRBJ1-1, with a possible D match to TRBD1 (6 bases). CDR3 length: 13 residues. Germline CDR1 and CDR2: MNHEY and SMNVEV (reference sequence). The DNA of the CDR3 is TGTGCCACCTACAGGGAGGGAAGCACTGAAGTTTTCTTT. Its translation: CATYREGSTEVFF.

The gene calls are TRBV7-8 and TRBJ2-1; 9 bases line up with TRBD2. J was trimmed by 2 bases and V by 0 bases; bases with no gene match: 11. The CDR3 has 19 residues. CDR1 and CDR2 (germline): SGHVS, FQNEAQ. The CDR3 loop reads CASSLAVLRGGATYNEQFF. CDR3 nucleotide sequence: TGTGCCAGCAGCTTAGCAGTATTGCGGGGGGGCGCCACCTACAATGAGCAGTTCTTC.

This clonotype occurred a few times. V and J are TRBV29-1 and TRBJ1-2, with TRBD1 matching over 8 bases. V trimming: 6 bases; J trimming: 7 bases; junction bases outside the gene matches: 10. The germline CDR1 and CDR2 sequences are SQVTM and ANQGSEA. The length of the CDR3 is 13 residues. The CDR3 spells CSVLQGAPSGYTF. CDR3 DNA: TGCAGCGTCTTGCAGGGGGCGCCCAGTGGCTACACCTTC.